The text below deals with one TCR beta chain. The data are from a study of tumor T cells in aggressive B-cell lymphoma. Produced via immunoSEQ multiplex PCR; TCRdb's table is partial and in-frame only. This sample carries 1,000 or so clones, approximately 85% of them seen once, and the ten largest clones take about 16%. Sequencing was done on a sample of tumor tissue. The receptor comes from an adult with diffuse large B cell lymphoma.

CDR3 sequence reads: CASSLGGEETQYF. In DNA, the CDR3 is TGTGCCAGCAGCTTAGGGGGGGAAGAGACCCAGTACTTC. The chain joins TRBV7-2 to TRBJ2-5, with D perhaps matching TRBD2 (6 bases). This CDR3 contains 13 residues. The V end was cut by 1 base, the J end by 3 bases, with 6 bases between. Germline V CDR1 and CDR2: SGHTA, FQGNSA.